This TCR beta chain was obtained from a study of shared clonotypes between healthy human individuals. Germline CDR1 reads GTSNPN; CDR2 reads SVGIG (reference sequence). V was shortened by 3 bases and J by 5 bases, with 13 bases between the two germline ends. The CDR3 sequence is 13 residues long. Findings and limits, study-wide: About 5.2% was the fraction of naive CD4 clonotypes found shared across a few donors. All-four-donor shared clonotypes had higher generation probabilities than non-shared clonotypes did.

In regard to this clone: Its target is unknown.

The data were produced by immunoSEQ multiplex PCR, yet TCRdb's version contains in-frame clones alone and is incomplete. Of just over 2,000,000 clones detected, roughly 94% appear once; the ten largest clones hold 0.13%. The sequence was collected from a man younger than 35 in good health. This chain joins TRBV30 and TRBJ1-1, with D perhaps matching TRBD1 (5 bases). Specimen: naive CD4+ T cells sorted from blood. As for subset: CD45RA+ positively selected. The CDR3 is CAWRGRGETEAFF. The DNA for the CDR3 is TGTGCCTGGAGAGGTAGGGGAGAAACTGAAGCTTTCTTT.